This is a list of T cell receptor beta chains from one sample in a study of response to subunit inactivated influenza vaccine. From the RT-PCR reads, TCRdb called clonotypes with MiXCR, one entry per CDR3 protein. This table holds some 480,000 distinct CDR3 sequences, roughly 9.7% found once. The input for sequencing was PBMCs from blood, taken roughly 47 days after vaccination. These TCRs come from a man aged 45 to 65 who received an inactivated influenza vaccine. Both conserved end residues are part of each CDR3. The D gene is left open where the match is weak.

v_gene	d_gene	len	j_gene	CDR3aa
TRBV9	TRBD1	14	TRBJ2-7	CASSVGGQGLEQYF
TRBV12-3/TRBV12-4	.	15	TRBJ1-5	CASSFQWGSNQPQHF
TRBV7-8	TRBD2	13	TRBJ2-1	CATGRGKYNEQFF
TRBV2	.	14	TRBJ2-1	CASSKASSYNEQFF
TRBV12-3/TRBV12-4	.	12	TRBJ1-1	CASSFFGTEAFF
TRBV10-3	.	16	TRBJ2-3	CAISVGSASRGDTQYF
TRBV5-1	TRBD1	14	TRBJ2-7	CASSHGQGSYEQYF
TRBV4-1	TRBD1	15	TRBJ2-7	CASSREDRSVYEQYF
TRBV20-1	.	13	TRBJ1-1	CSATSRVNTEAFF
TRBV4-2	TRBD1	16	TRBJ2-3	CASSQVGTGRFDTQYF
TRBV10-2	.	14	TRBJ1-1	CASRFQTENTEAFF
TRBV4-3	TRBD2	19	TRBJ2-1	CASSQVQVFSGRTYNEQFF
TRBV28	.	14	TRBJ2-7	CASSRPPRGHEQYF
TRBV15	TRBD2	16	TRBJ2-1	CATSRDLGLAEMEQFF
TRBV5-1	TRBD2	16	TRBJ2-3	CASSLKTSGNTDTQYF
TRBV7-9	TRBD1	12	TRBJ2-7	CASRQGSYEQYF
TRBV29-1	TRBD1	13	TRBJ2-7	CSVLTGRSYEQYF
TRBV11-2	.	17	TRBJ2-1	CASSLVASASKNNEQFF
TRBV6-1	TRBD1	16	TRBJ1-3	CASRDRGQGMGNTIYF
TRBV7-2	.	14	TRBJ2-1	CASSLGRGHNEQFF
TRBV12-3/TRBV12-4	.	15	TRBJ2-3	CASSFSRLDGRTQYF
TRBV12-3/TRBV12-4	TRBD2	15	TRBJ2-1	CASSLGAGGPNEQFF
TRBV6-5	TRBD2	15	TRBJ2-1	CASSYWTSGGGEQFF
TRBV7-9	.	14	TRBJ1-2	CASSLEGVVYGYTF
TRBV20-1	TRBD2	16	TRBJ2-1	CSAPFAGARGDNEQFF
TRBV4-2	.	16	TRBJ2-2	CASSQVSNLNTGELFF
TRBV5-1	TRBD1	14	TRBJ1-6	CASSWGQGDSPLHF